Listed below are T cell receptor beta chains from one sample, sequenced in a study of cytomegalovirus exposure and HLA in healthy donors. Data came from immunoSEQ multiplex PCR; TCRdb stores just in-frame clones and leaves some out. The sample has 65,000 to 95,000 clones; about 78% are singletons. The specimen was PBMCs. These receptors all stem from a male donor in good health and CMV-seropositive. CDR3s include the opening cysteine and the closing phenylalanine or tryptophan. The order of the fields is V gene, D gene, J gene, clone size, CDR3 protein, CDR3 DNA. A D gene is named only where the DNA matches it firmly. Size is omitted from some rows. Given values are once, few, many or a class for expanded clones.

>TRBV20-1|TRBD2|TRBJ2-7|NA
CSRGGSYEQYF
TGCAGCCGGGGGGGCTCCTACGAGCAGTACTTC
>TRBV28|NA|TRBJ2-7|NA
CASSDRLGIYEQYF
TGTGCCAGCAGTGACAGACTAGGGATATACGAGCAGTACTTC
>TRBV7-9|TRBD2|TRBJ2-7|NA
CSSSLVTGGSYEQYF
TGTTCCAGCAGCTTAGTAACCGGGGGGTCCTACGAGCAGTACTTC
>TRBV7-2|TRBD1|TRBJ1-1|few
CASSLEGVRGTVNTEAFF
TGTGCCAGCAGCTTAGAAGGTGTCCGCGGGACAGTGAACACTGAAGCTTTCTTT
>TRBV13|NA|TRBJ1-5|NA
CASSLRGYSNQPQHF
TGTGCCAGCAGCCTCAGGGGATATAGCAATCAGCCCCAGCATTTT
>TRBV7-6|NA|TRBJ2-1|few
CASSLGGIPGEKFF
TGTGCCAGCAGCTTAGGGGGGATTCCGGGAGAAAAGTTCTTC
>TRBV5-4|TRBD1|TRBJ2-5|NA
CASSLRQGAGETQYF
TGTGCCAGCAGCTTGAGGCAGGGGGCTGGTGAGACCCAGTACTTC
>TRBV27|NA|TRBJ2-6|NA
CASADAGSGANVLTF
TGTGCCAGCGCCGACGCGGGGAGCGGGGCCAACGTCCTGACTTTC
>TRBV11-2|TRBD2|TRBJ2-7|once
CASSFGAAGVIYEQYF
TGTGCCAGCAGCTTCGGAGCTGCGGGAGTAATTTACGAGCAGTACTTC
>TRBV27|NA|TRBJ2-7|few
CASIVEQGIILREQYF
TGTGCCAGCATTGTAGAGCAGGGGATAATACTGCGCGAGCAGTACTTC
>TRBV30|TRBD2|TRBJ2-1|NA
CAWSSGLGSYNEQFF
TGTGCCTGGAGTTCCGGACTAGGAAGCTACAATGAGCAGTTCTTC
>TRBV4-2|NA|TRBJ2-2|NA
CASSQDHPGTGELFF
TGTGCCAGCAGCCAAGACCACCCGGGCACCGGGGAGCTGTTTTTT
>TRBV19|TRBD2|TRBJ2-1|NA
CASTSSGRAGNEQFF
TGTGCCAGTACCTCTAGCGGGAGGGCCGGGAATGAGCAGTTCTTC
>TRBV28|NA|TRBJ1-5|once
CASSFREGSNQPQHF
TGTGCCAGCAGTTTTCGGGAGGGTAGCAATCAGCCCCAGCATTTT
>TRBV4-1|NA|TRBJ2-3|NA
CASSLDQGMDTQYF
TGCGCCAGCAGCCTAGACCAGGGAATGGATACGCAGTATTTT
>TRBV2|NA|TRBJ2-5|once
CASSGEAGGKTQYF
TGTGCCAGCAGTGGAGAGGCAGGAGGAAAGACCCAGTACTTC
>TRBV11-3|NA|TRBJ2-5|NA
CASSSSVMGTQETQYF
TGTGCCAGCAGCTCGTCCGTAATGGGGACACAAGAGACCCAGTACTTC
>TRBV10-3|NA|TRBJ1-1|NA
CASSPWGRGTEAFF
TGTGCCAGCAGCCCTTGGGGCAGGGGAACTGAAGCTTTCTTT
>TRBV20-1|NA|TRBJ2-1|NA
CSARDQNEQFF
TGCAGTGCTAGAGATCAGAATGAGCAGTTCTTC
>TRBV27|NA|TRBJ1-2|NA
CASSLKGDGYTF
TGTGCCAGCAGTCTAAAGGGAGATGGCTACACCTTC